This TCR beta chain emerged from a study of blood T cell repertoires in COVID-19 (dated by TCRdb to 2020 to 2022). Regarding the research as a whole: Samples from collaborators originated in the United States, Italy and Spain and spanned both the acute and convalescent phases of COVID-19. Where available, HLA class I and class II types were obtained from metadata supplied by the sample provider rather than from assay-based typing. The prospective study material was composed of cDNA or gDNA derived from T cells, B-cell-depleted T cells, or PBMCs. Samples came from the ongoing ImmuneRACE study (first 160 participants) plus 1,254 subjects from 6 global collaborators. Subjects who had been exposed to COVID-19, were actively infected with it, or had recovered from it provided the deeply sampled blood TCRbeta repertoires that made up the dataset. Sample metadata almost always included a de-identified subject ID, COVID-19 status, age in years and sex. A freely available public database, intended as a resource for researchers studying the immune response to SARS-CoV-2, is where the repertoires were released. Study-wide findings and limitations: Clinical and demographic metadata were provided uncurated, with the amount varying by source and participant.

TCRbeta CDR3 regions were amplified from genomic DNA by means of the immunoSEQ Assay, a bias-controlled multiplex PCR. In the original analysis: The number of nucleated cells in each sample was estimated from the amplification of reference gene primers within the assay. To quantify the absolute abundance of each unique TCRbeta CDR3 rearrangement, sequence reads were collapsed and filtered. Productive Simpson clonality was computed per sample as the square root of Simpson's diversity index over productive rearrangements. What TCRdb holds here is the immuneACCESS table cut down to in-frame rearrangements. Part of the clones is not present; checked against another copy, under half of the missing clones reflect an unresolved V gene, and the others are unexplained. V, J and clone size are those of that table, while D and trimming were read from the DNA. Recorded for this sample are about 130,000 clones; roughly 71% of them occurred a single time. The ten largest clones represent roughly a fifth of the sample.

In regard to this clone: Its antigen is currently not known. No base-level quality is on record; no much larger clone is a single base apart.

Each collaborating institution followed its own protocols to collect whole blood in K2EDTA tubes. For TCRbeta analysis, collaborators shipped samples as frozen whole blood, isolated PBMCs, or DNA extracted from either of those sample types. At the junction V is shortened by 6 bases and J by 2 bases; bases outside the gene matches: 5. The CDR3 sequence holds 15 residues, the cysteine and phenylalanine included. Just CDR3 DNA is preserved here, 45 bases in frame from base 1. In the germline V gene, CDR1 corresponds to SNHLY and CDR2 to FYNNEI. In this chain, TRBV2 is recombined with TRBJ1-5; 9 central bases correspond to TRBD1. This clonotype was sampled from an elderly man with acute or convalescent COVID-19. Sequencing was performed on peripheral blood. The bases are TGTGCCAGCAGCGGGGACAGGGTTCGCAATCAGCCCCAGCATTTT. The translation is CASSGDRVRNQPQHF.